The rows below give T cell receptor beta chains drawn from one sample of a study of T cells after yellow fever vaccination. TCRdb redid the calling of the 5' RACE reads with MiXCR, one entry per CDR3 protein. In the table there are about 340,000 distinct CDR3 sequences, roughly an eighth of which are singletons. The source was CD4+ T cells sorted from PBMCs, collected 15 days after the yellow fever booster vaccination. These receptors were obtained from a man between 18 and 29 years old who received the YFV17D yellow fever vaccine. Both conserved end residues are part of each CDR3. D genes are given only for firm matches. Some rows have no size entry. The others give once, few or many, or a class for an expanded clone.

size	J	V	D	DNA	CDR3
many	TRBJ1-1	TRBV7-9	TRBD1	TGTGCCAGCGCACTACAGGGGGCCAAGACGAACACTGAAGCTTTCTTT	CASALQGAKTNTEAFF
few	TRBJ1-6	TRBV11-2	NA	TGTGCCAGCAGCTTTAGGGGGGGGCGCCTCCACTTT	CASSFRGGRLHF
NA	TRBJ1-1	TRBV7-2	TRBD1	TGTGCCAGCAGCTCCCGGACAGGGGCCACTGAAGCTTTCTTT	CASSSRTGATEAFF
few	TRBJ2-1	TRBV15	NA	TGTGCCACCAGAGAGACACTTCGAGACAATGAGCAGTTCTTC	CATRETLRDNEQFF
NA	TRBJ1-2	TRBV24-1	NA	TGTGCCACCAGTGACCCCTTCTCCGGCTACACCTTC	CATSDPFSGYTF
NA	TRBJ1-5	TRBV6-1	NA	TGTGCCAGCAGTACTTTAGGGTATGGACAGCCCCAGCATTTT	CASSTLGYGQPQHF
few	TRBJ2-1	TRBV20-1	TRBD1	TGCAGTGCTAGAGATCCAGGGACAGGGGGTAATGAGCAGTTCTTC	CSARDPGTGGNEQFF
NA	TRBJ1-2	TRBV18	NA	TGTGCCAGCTTACCGGGGATCGAGTTCTATGGCTACACCTTC	CASLPGIEFYGYTF
NA	TRBJ1-1	TRBV3-1	NA	TGTGCCAGCAGCCAGGACCTGACTGTAGCAGCTTTCTTT	CASSQDLTVAAFF
NA	TRBJ2-6	TRBV10-2	NA	TGCGCCAGCAGGCCCGGGGCCAACGTCCTGACTTTC	CASRPGANVLTF
many	TRBJ2-1	TRBV5-1	NA	TGCGCCAGCAGCTTGAACAGCTACAATGAGCAGTTCTTC	CASSLNSYNEQFF
many	TRBJ1-3	TRBV4-1	NA	TGCGCCAGCAGCCGTGGGGTGGCGCGAAACTCTGGAAACACCATATATTTT	CASSRGVARNSGNTIYF
few	TRBJ1-3	TRBV7-2	TRBD1	TGTGCCAGCAGCGAACAGGGGGCCGTTAATGGAAACACCATATATTTT	CASSEQGAVNGNTIYF
NA	TRBJ2-3	TRBV20-1	NA	TGCAGTGCTAGTCGTCCGGGCGAAGATACGCAGTATTTT	CSASRPGEDTQYF
few	TRBJ1-5	TRBV28	NA	TGTGCCAGCAGTGTCGTATACCGGGACCAGCCCCAGCATTTT	CASSVVYRDQPQHF
NA	TRBJ2-3	TRBV11-3	TRBD2	TGTGCCAGCAGCTCCGGGGACTATCACGGCGATACGCAGTATTTT	CASSSGDYHGDTQYF
few	TRBJ1-5	TRBV4-1	NA	TGCGCCAGCAGCCAAGATGGGGGCCCCAGGAGCAATCAGCCCCAGCATTTT	CASSQDGGPRSNQPQHF
few	TRBJ1-5	TRBV12-3/TRBV12-4	NA	TGTGCCAGCAGTCTCTCCTTGAATCAGCCCCAGCATTTT	CASSLSLNQPQHF
NA	TRBJ2-4	TRBV18	NA	TGTGCCAGCTCACCAAAATCGGCCAAAAACATTCAGTACTTC	CASSPKSAKNIQYF
NA	TRBJ2-2	TRBV6-5	NA	TGTGCCAGCGCGCTCGGGACGGCGAACACCGGGGAGCTGTTTTTT	CASALGTANTGELFF
NA	TRBJ2-2	TRBV5-1	NA	TGCGCCAGCAGTCCTAGCAGGGGGAACACCGGGGAGCTGTTTTTT	CASSPSRGNTGELFF
few	TRBJ1-1	TRBV20-1	TRBD1	TGCAGAACCGGGACAGGGAACACTGAAGCTTTCTTT	CRTGTGNTEAFF
NA	TRBJ1-4	TRBV18	NA	TGTGCCAGCTCACCAGGATTGGGCCCTCGGGCAACTAATGAAAAACTGTTTTTT	CASSPGLGPRATNEKLFF
NA	TRBJ1-1	TRBV7-2	NA	TGTGCCAGCAGCTTCCTAGTAGTGAACACTGAAGCTTTCTTT	CASSFLVVNTEAFF
few	TRBJ2-3	TRBV5-1	NA	TGCGCCAGCAGCTTGGAAGGAGTCACAGATACGCAGTATTTT	CASSLEGVTDTQYF
NA	TRBJ1-2	TRBV7-2	NA	TGTGCCAGCAGCTTAGAGCTCCGGACACCCGGGGGCTACACCTTC	CASSLELRTPGGYTF